Listed here are 24 T cell receptor beta chains from one sample, sequenced in a study of CD8 T cells in Susac syndrome. A quantity of about 0.5 to 1 ug RNA underwent reverse transcription using random hexamers. TCRdb reprocessed the immunoSEQ multiplex PCR reads via MiXCR and lists one record per CDR3 protein. The data contain about 400,000 distinct CDR3 sequences, approximately 85% of them singletons. Sequenced material: CD8+ T cells from PBMCs. All receptors come from a human donor with multiple sclerosis.

The chain links TRBV11-3 to TRBJ2-2, with 10 positions matching TRBD1. V lost 5 bases, J lost 7 bases, and 7 bases stayed unmatched. The germline gives CDR1 SGHNT, CDR2 YENEEA. The CDR3 is 15 residues long. CDR3 sequence (DNA): TGTGCCAGCAGCCTTCGACAGGGGGCCAACGGGGAGCTGTTTTTT. This translates into CASSLRQGANGELFF.

This rearrangement joins TRBV5-4 to TRBJ2-2, with unresolved D. This CDR3 spans 13 amino acids. The germline gives CDR1 SGHNT, CDR2 YYREEE (reference sequence). Trimming took off 5 bases at V and 4 bases at J, with 9 bases between the two ends. The CDR3 region is CASRAVGTGELFF. Here the CDR3 DNA reads TGTGCCAGCAGGGCAGTAGGCACCGGGGAGCTGTTTTTT.

The genes are TRBV3-1 and TRBJ2-3; 8 positions match TRBD2. Germline V lookup: CDR1 LGHDT, CDR2 YNNKEL (reference sequence). V trimming: 4 bases; J trimming: 7 bases; junction bases outside the gene matches: 16. This CDR3 region has 17 residues. The CDR3 reads CASSLSRAAGGDYTQYF. CDR3 coding DNA: TGTGCCAGCAGCCTCTCAAGGGCGGCGGGAGGAGATTATACGCAGTATTTT.

A single count supports this clonotype. Written as DNA, the CDR3 is TGTGCCTGGAGTGTACCGGACGAGACCCTTTATAGCAATCAGCCCCAGCATTTT. This gives the protein CAWSVPDETLYSNQPQHF. The rearrangement uses TRBV30 and TRBJ1-5; no reliable D call. Trimming removed 0 bases at V and 0 bases at J, with 18 bases between. The CDR3 totals 18 residues. Germline V lookup: CDR1 GTSNPN, CDR2 SVGIG (reference sequence).

The chain joins TRBV5-1 to TRBJ1-5; no definite D call. Germline CDR1 reads SGHRS; CDR2 reads YFSETQ. Between the trimmed V and J ends, which lost 0 bases and 3 bases, there was a span of 10 bases. This CDR3 spans 15 amino acids. CDR3 protein: CASSLDPGANQPQHF. CDR3 DNA sequence: TGCGCCAGCAGCTTGGACCCAGGCGCCAATCAGCCCCAGCATTTT.

The V and J genes are TRBV30 and TRBJ2-4, with D unclear. The CDR3 spans 15 residues. The V end was cut by 2 bases, the J end by 0 bases, with 11 bases between. Per germline, CDR1 GTSNPN and CDR2 SVGIG (reference sequence). The CDR3 spells CAWSRPDQAKNIQYF. The CDR3, as DNA: TGTGCCTGGAGTCGGCCAGATCAAGCCAAAAACATTCAGTACTTC.

This clonotype was seen only once. J is TRBJ1-1 and V is TRBV7-3, with no clear D. This CDR3 region has 13 residues. The V end lost 1 base, the J end lost 8 bases, and 11 bases lay between the germline ends. CDR1 and CDR2 from the germline V gene are SGHTA and FQGTGA. This CDR3 is CASSLNSGTEAFF. In nucleotides, the CDR3 is TGTGCCAGCAGCTTAAACTCCGGTACCGAAGCTTTCTTT.

V is TRBV10-3 and J is TRBJ1-5; D is possibly TRBD1 (5 bases). The length of the CDR3 is 15 residues. Germline CDR1 ENHRY, CDR2 SYGVKD. Trimming took 2 bases from V and 6 from J, leaving 14 bases between them. CDR3 loop: CAISEAGQSLQPQHF. The DNA for the CDR3 is TGTGCCATCAGTGAGGCGGGGCAGTCGCTTCAGCCCCAGCATTTT.

The chain has TRBV28 and TRBJ2-7; 8 nucleotides match TRBD1. CDR1 is MDHEN and CDR2 is SYDVKM in the germline V gene. With 3 bases clipped from V and 1 base from J, the junction kept 8 bases outside the gene matches. The CDR3 has 16 amino acids. CDR3 bases: TGTGCCAGCAGTTTTTCCGAGGGGGACAGGTCCTACGAGCAGTACTTC. It codes for CASSFSEGDRSYEQYF.

This clonotype was picked up a small number of times. The gene calls are TRBV27 and TRBJ2-7; D is undetermined. Germline values: CDR1 MNHEY, CDR2 SMNVEV (reference sequence). The CDR3 is 8 amino acids. The CDR3, as DNA: TGTCCCGCATACGAGCAGTACTTC. This sequence encodes CPAYEQYF.

The chain combines TRBV29-1 with TRBJ1-2; possibly TRBD1 for D (6 bases). The length of the CDR3 is 15 residues. Trimming pared 0 bases from V and 7 bases from J, leaving 18 bases between. Germline V lookup: CDR1 SQVTM, CDR2 ANQGSEA. The CDR3 is CSVEDDARGASGYTF. As DNA, the CDR3 is TGCAGCGTTGAAGACGACGCGAGGGGGGCAAGTGGCTACACCTTC.

This clonotype is a singleton in its sample. The genes are TRBV28 and TRBJ2-4, with TRBD1 matching 7 bases. Looked up from germline, CDR1 is MDHEN and CDR2 is SYDVKM. With 4 bases clipped from V and 0 bases from J, the junction kept 6 bases outside the gene matches. This CDR3 contains 16 residues. CDR3 sequence: CASSSLTGLAKNIQYF. CDR3 nucleotide sequence: TGTGCCAGCAGTTCCTTGACAGGGCTAGCCAAAAACATTCAGTACTTC.

This clonotype was detected only a few times. The chain employs TRBV6-1 and TRBJ1-2; D may be TRBD1 (6 bases). The V gene's germline CDR1 is MNHNS and CDR2 SASEGT. The ends were cut back, 8 bases at V and 4 bases at J, with 14 bases in the middle. The CDR3 is made up of 13 amino acids. CDR3: CASPRGDLYGYTF. Written as DNA, the CDR3 is TGTGCCAGCCCAAGGGGGGACCTCTATGGCTACACCTTC.

The chain links TRBV2 to TRBJ1-1; 8 bases align to TRBD1. The germline gives CDR1 SNHLY, CDR2 FYNNEI. CDR3 length equals 16 residues. The trim removed 5 bases at V and 2 bases at J, leaving 10 bases unmatched. CDR3 sequence: CASSFGQGGENTEAFF. In DNA, the CDR3 is TGTGCCAGCAGTTTCGGACAGGGTGGAGAAAACACTGAAGCTTTCTTT.

V gene TRBV4-1 combines with J gene TRBJ2-2; 15 bases fit TRBD2. Trimming at V came to 2 bases and at J to 2 bases, leaving 3 bases not matched to a gene. Germline CDR1 is MGHRA and CDR2 is YSYEKL. CDR3 length: 18 amino acids. CDR3 coding DNA: TGCGCCAGCAGCCAATCGGGACTAGCGGGAGGAAACACCGGGGAGCTGTTTTTT. Translation gives CASSQSGLAGGNTGELFF.

The V and J genes are TRBV4-1 and TRBJ1-2; the D is unclear. The ends were cut back, 1 base at V and 3 bases at J, with 9 bases in the middle. This CDR3 region has 14 residues. Germline-derived CDR1 and CDR2 are MGHRA and YSYEKL. CDR3 in DNA: TGCGCCAGCAGCCAAGTCTTTCGGTACTATGGCTACACCTTC. As protein: CASSQVFRYYGYTF.

The chain couples TRBV6-5 to TRBJ2-1, with D perhaps matching TRBD2 (6 bases). Trimming took off 2 bases at V and 2 bases at J, with 16 bases between the two ends. The CDR3 is 17 amino acids. Germline V gene sequence: CDR1 MNHEY, CDR2 SVGAGI. Written as DNA, the CDR3 is TGTGCCAGCAGTTACCTGGGGGGAGACAGCACCTACAATGAGCAGTTCTTC. It yields the protein CASSYLGGDSTYNEQFF.

The chain uses TRBV7-9 and TRBJ2-7, with D maybe TRBD1 (6 bases). With 2 bases removed from V and 1 base from J, the gap between germline ends came to 12 bases. CDR1 is SEHNR and CDR2 is FQNEAQ in the germline V gene (reference sequence). The CDR3 consists of 15 residues. In nucleotides, the CDR3 is TGTGCCAGCAGCTTATTGGGGGCCCCTTCCTACGAGCAGTACTTC. Its translation is CASSLLGAPSYEQYF.

The rearrangement uses TRBV29-1 and TRBJ2-5; the D is unclear. Germline CDR1 SQVTM, CDR2 ANQGSEA. The V and J ends lost 6 bases and 5 bases respectively, with 13 bases between them. The CDR3 is made up of 12 amino acids. The CDR3 sequence: CSVQSVVETQYF. The CDR3 nucleotides read TGCAGCGTACAGAGCGTTGTCGAGACCCAGTACTTC.

The chain recombines TRBV2 with TRBJ2-1, with D uncertain. V was cut by 2 bases and J by 8 bases, with 1 base left in between. There are 10 residues in the CDR3. Germline-derived CDR1 and CDR2 are SNHLY and FYNNEI. In nucleotides, the CDR3 is TGTGCCAGCAGTGAATATGAGCAGTTCTTC. Translation: CASSEYEQFF.

This rearrangement joins TRBV7-6 to TRBJ1-1; TRBD1 matches at 8 bases. Losses at the gene ends were 0 bases for V and 4 bases for J; bases not matched to a gene: 4. Germline V gene data show CDR1 as SGHVS and CDR2 as FNYEAQ. CDR3 size: 15 residues. Here the CDR3 DNA reads TGTGCCAGCAGCTTAGCGCAGGGGGCCGGCACTGAAGCTTTCTTT. Its protein product is CASSLAQGAGTEAFF.

The genes are TRBV7-9 and TRBJ1-2; D not resolved. From germline, CDR1 is SEHNR and CDR2 FQNEAQ (reference sequence). Trimming took off 1 base at V and 3 bases at J, with 9 bases between the two ends. The CDR3 runs to 14 residues. CDR3 residues: CASSLGGMDYGYTF. The CDR3 DNA reads TGTGCCAGCAGCTTAGGAGGGATGGACTATGGCTACACCTTC.

The V gene is TRBV7-9, the J gene TRBJ2-1, with unresolved D. The germline gives CDR1 SEHNR, CDR2 FQNEAQ (reference sequence). The ends were cut back, 2 bases at V and 2 bases at J, with 10 bases in the middle. CDR3 size: 15 residues. The CDR3 is CASSLLVRPYNEQFF. DNA for the CDR3: TGTGCCAGCAGCTTACTCGTGCGGCCCTACAATGAGCAGTTCTTC.

The chain carries TRBV9 and TRBJ2-3; TRBD2 matches 12 bases. The J segment lost 1 base and the V segment lost 4 bases, leaving 7 bases of the junction unmatched. Germline V lookup: CDR1 SGDLS, CDR2 YYNGEE. The CDR3 has 17 residues. The CDR3 region has the DNA TGTGCCAGCAGCCCGCCACTAGCGGGGGGAGGCACAGATACGCAGTATTTT. Protein product: CASSPPLAGGGTDTQYF.